The entry that follows covers one T cell receptor (beta chain) sequence. Its matching antigen is unknown. Germline assignment: CDR1 SGHRS and CDR2 YFSETQ. V gave up 2 bases and J gave up 8 bases, with 13 bases separating them. There are 13 residues in the CDR3. A J-beta primer mix and a sample-barcoded 5' primer were used in a second PCR of about 7 to 11 cycles. A template-switch adaptor that had 12 random nucleotides put a tag on each cDNA molecule. A single record per CDR3 protein comes from TCRdb applying MiXCR to the 5' RACE reads. The sample consists of about 680,000 distinct CDR3 sequences, around half of them appearing once. This entry belongs to a study of blood T cells in healthy people across ages. Study-wide results and caveats: Whereas aged donors had fewer naive CD4+ cells, long-lived donors had more of them and higher diversity.

Sequencing input: blood. J is TRBJ1-2 and V is TRBV5-1; D might be TRBD1 (6 bases). This TCR came from a woman aged 55-75 years in good health. The CDR3 sequence: CASSFGGGRGYTF. The CDR3, as DNA: TGCGCCAGCAGCTTCGGCGGGGGCCGCGGCTACACCTTC.